The source of this T cell receptor (beta chain) is a study of T cells in Graves' hyperthyroidism and ophthalmopathy. Whole-study findings and limits: In blood, most of the thyroid clonotypes expanded above 0.001 were also present.

The PBMCs had their origin in 10 ml of fresh peripheral blood. In its sample, this clonotype was seen many times. Antigen specificity is unknown. Using RNA transcripts as the source, TCR beta CDR3 regions were amplified. Initially, a first-round RT-PCR of the TCR CDR3 employed the HTBI primer set. From the multiplex PCR reads, TCRdb called clonotypes with MiXCR, one entry per CDR3 protein. The table lists fewer than 250,000 distinct CDR3 sequences, roughly 22% of them singletons, with roughly 35% in the top ten. The sample comprised blood. The sequence derives from a middle-aged woman with Graves' ophthalmopathy.

CDR3 amino acids: CSVEDVVGSNTEAFF. CDR3 sequence (DNA): TGCAGCGTTGAAGATGTTGTCGGCAGTAACACTGAAGCTTTCTTT. The gene calls are TRBV29-1 and TRBJ1-1; D is uncertain. The length of the CDR3 is 15 residues. The V and J ends lost 0 bases and 2 bases respectively, with 13 bases between them. Per germline, CDR1 SQVTM and CDR2 ANQGSEA.